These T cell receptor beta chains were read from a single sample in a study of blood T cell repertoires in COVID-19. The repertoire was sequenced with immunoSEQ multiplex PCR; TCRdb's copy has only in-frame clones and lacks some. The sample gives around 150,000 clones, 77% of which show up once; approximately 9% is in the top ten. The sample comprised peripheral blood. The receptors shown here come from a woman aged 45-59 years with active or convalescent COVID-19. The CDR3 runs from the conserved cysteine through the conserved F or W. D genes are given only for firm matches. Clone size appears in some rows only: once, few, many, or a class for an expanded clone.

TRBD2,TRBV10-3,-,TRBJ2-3,CAISEPGTSGASTDTQYF,TGTGCCATCAGTGAGCCAGGGACTAGCGGGGCTAGCACAGATACGCAGTATTTT
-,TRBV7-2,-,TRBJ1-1,CASSFSSGNTEAFF,TGTGCCAGCAGCTTCTCTTCGGGGAACACTGAAGCTTTCTTT
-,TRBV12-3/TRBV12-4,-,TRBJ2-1,CASRLSGEQFF,TGTGCCAGCAGGTTATCGGGGGAGCAGTTCTTC
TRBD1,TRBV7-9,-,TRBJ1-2,CASSSTGGAERYTF,TGTGCCAGCAGCTCGACAGGGGGGGCAGAGCGCTACACCTTC
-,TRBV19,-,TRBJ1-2,CARVRVVEGFGYTF,TGTGCCAGAGTCCGGGTGGTAGAGGGCTTCGGCTACACCTTC
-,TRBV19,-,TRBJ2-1,CASSMGGSSGNEQFF,TGTGCCAGTAGTATGGGTGGGTCGTCCGGGAATGAGCAGTTCTTC
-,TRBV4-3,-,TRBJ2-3,CARSRQVDGDLSSTDTQYF,TGCGCCCGCAGCCGACAGGTGGATGGGGACCTTTCTAGCACAGATACGCAGTATTTT
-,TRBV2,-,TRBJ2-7,CASRAVGNPLAYEQYF,TGTGCCAGCAGAGCGGTCGGGAACCCGTTGGCTTACGAGCAGTACTTC
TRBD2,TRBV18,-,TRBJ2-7,CASSLAGGPSREQYF,TGTGCCAGCTCCCTAGCGGGAGGGCCTTCGAGGGAGCAGTACTTC
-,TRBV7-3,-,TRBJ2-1,CASSLTSRAYNEQFF,TGTGCCAGCAGCTTAACATCCCGCGCCTACAATGAGCAGTTCTTC
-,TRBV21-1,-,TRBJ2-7,CASSYYEQYF,TGTGCCAGCAGCTACTACGAGCAGTACTTC
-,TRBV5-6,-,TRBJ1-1,CASSSYGFNTEAFF,TGTGCCAGCAGCTCGTACGGGTTTAACACTGAAGCTTTCTTT
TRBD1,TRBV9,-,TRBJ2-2,CASSVEPGGNTGELFF,TGTGCCAGCAGCGTAGAGCCAGGGGGTAACACCGGGGAGCTGTTTTTT
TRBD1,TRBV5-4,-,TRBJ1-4,CASSLAPGQGRSRGNEKLFF,TGTGCCAGCAGCTTGGCCCCGGGACAGGGTCGTTCGAGGGGTAATGAAAAACTGTTTTTT
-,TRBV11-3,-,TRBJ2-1,CASSLGGRGSYNEQFF,TGTGCCAGCAGCTTAGGGGGCAGGGGCTCCTACAATGAGCAGTTCTTC
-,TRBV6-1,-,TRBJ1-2,CASSDRQGGYGYTF,TGTGCCAGCAGTGATCGGCAGGGTGGCTATGGCTACACCTTC
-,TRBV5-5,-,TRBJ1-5,CASSLGAGFGQPQHF,TGTGCCAGCAGCTTGGGTGCGGGATTTGGGCAGCCCCAGCATTTT
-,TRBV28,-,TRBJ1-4,CASSSTGILREKLFF,TGTGCCAGCAGTTCCACAGGGATCCTTCGTGAAAAACTGTTTTTT
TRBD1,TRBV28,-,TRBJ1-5,CASSSVRRGRMGNQPQHF,TGTGCCTCAAGCTCAGTCAGGAGGGGGCGTATGGGAAATCAGCCCCAGCATTTT
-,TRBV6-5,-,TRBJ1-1,CASRYNRATEAFF,TGTGCCAGCAGGTACAACAGGGCCACTGAAGCTTTCTTT
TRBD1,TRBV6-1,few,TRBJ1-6,CASSEMVTGSPLHF,TGTGCCAGCAGTGAAATGGTGACAGGGTCACCCCTCCACTTT
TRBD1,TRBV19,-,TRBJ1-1,CASSTKHRGNTEAFF,TGTGCCAGTAGTACCAAACACAGGGGGAACACTGAAGCTTTCTTT
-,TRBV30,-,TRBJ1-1,CAWSQEEGTEAFF,TGTGCCTGGAGCCAGGAGGAGGGGACTGAAGCTTTCTTT
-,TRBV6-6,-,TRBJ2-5,CASGLRGETQYF,TGTGCCAGCGGGCTCCGGGGGGAGACCCAGTACTTC
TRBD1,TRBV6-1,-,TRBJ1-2,CASSDDTTGNYGYTF,TGTGCCAGCAGTGACGACACGACAGGGAACTATGGCTACACCTTC
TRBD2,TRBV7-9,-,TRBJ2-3,CASGLAGASSITDTQYF,TGTGCCAGTGGGCTAGCGGGGGCCTCTTCGATCACAGATACGCAGTATTTT
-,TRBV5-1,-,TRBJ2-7,CASSLEGPAGSSYEQYF,TGCGCCAGCAGCTTGGAGGGCCCTGCGGGGTCTTCCTACGAGCAGTACTTC
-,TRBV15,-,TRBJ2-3,CATSRDVVLDTQYF,TGTGCCACCAGCAGAGATGTAGTTTTGGATACGCAGTATTTT
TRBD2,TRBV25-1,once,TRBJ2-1,CASSERGGGPYYNEQFF,TGTGCCAGCAGTGAGCGTGGGGGGGGACCCTACTACAATGAGCAGTTCTTC
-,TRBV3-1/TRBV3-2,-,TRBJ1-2,CASSQDKASYGYTF,TGTGCCAGCAGCCAAGATAAAGCTTCCTATGGCTACACCTTC
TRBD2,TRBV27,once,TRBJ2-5,CASSTRTSARLETQYF,TGTGCCAGCAGTACCCGGACTAGCGCAAGATTGGAGACCCAGTACTTC
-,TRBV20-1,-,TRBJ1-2,CSARDQAGYTF,TGCAGTGCTAGAGATCAGGCTGGCTACACCTTC
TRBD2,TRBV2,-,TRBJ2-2,CASSRTSGAANTGELFF,TGTGCCAGCAGTAGGACTAGCGGGGCAGCGAACACCGGGGAGCTGTTTTTT
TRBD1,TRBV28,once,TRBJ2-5,CASSLTAGGPETQYF,TGTGCCAGCAGTTTAACGGCAGGGGGCCCAGAGACCCAGTACTTC